The 32 T cell receptor beta chains presented below share a single source sample, sequenced in a study of blood T cells in healthy people across ages. Together with a sample-barcoded 5' primer, a J-beta primer mix was included in a second PCR lasting roughly 6 to 12 cycles. Each CDR3 protein is one row after TCRdb ran MiXCR on the 5' RACE reads. The sample has fewer than 2,000,000 distinct CDR3 sequences; about 31% are singletons. The sequenced material came from blood. The receptors come from a woman younger than 45 in good health.

This sequence joins TRBV6-5 and TRBJ2-7; 9 bases align to TRBD1. Losses at the gene ends were 2 bases for V and 5 bases for J; bases not matched to a gene: 10. Germline V gene lookup returns CDR1 MNHEY and CDR2 SVGAGI. The CDR3 consists of 16 residues. In DNA, the CDR3 is TGTGCCAGCAGTTACAGCCCCGGACAGGGGCTGAACGAGCAGTACTTC. Translated: CASSYSPGQGLNEQYF.

The rearrangement uses TRBV15 and TRBJ1-2; no clear D gene. The germline gives CDR1 LNHNV, CDR2 YYDKDF (reference sequence). The CDR3 sequence is 13 residues long. V was shortened by 2 bases and J by 3 bases, with 7 bases between the two germline ends. The CDR3 protein is CATSRRGYYGYTF. The DNA for the CDR3 is TGTGCCACCAGCAGACGGGGTTACTATGGCTACACCTTC. Drawing the rest from reference TRBV15 and TRBJ1-2, the complete variable domain is DAMVIQNPRYQVTQFGKPVTLSCSQTLNHNVMYWYQQKSSQAPKLLFHYYDKDFNNEADTPDNFQSRRPNTSFCFLDIRSPGLGDTAMYLCATSRRGYYGYTFGSGTRLTVV.

This clonotype was detected a few times. The rearrangement joins TRBV5-1 to TRBJ2-1, with TRBD1 matching 9 bases. Germline V lookup: CDR1 SGHRS, CDR2 YFSETQ. V shed 9 bases and J 6 bases; nucleotides not matched to a gene: 16. CDR3 length: 16 amino acids. This CDR3 reads CATSPYRTGVGNEQFF. Written as DNA, the CDR3 is TGCGCCACCAGTCCATATCGGACAGGGGTAGGCAATGAGCAGTTCTTC.

The J gene is TRBJ2-7, the V gene TRBV3-1; D ambiguous. The CDR3 totals 16 residues. The V gene's germline CDR1 is LGHDT and CDR2 YNNKEL (reference sequence). Trimming stripped 5 bases from V and 3 bases from J, with 20 bases between. In DNA form, the CDR3 reads TGTGCCAGCAGCTTAATCCGGGCCTACCCCAACTACGAGCAGTACTTC. Translating gives CASSLIRAYPNYEQYF.

This clonotype was recorded at least ten times. The chain links TRBV5-1 to TRBJ2-2; D is ambiguous. Deletions cut 0 bases from V and 5 bases from J, with 5 bases between. CDR3 length: 13 residues. Per the germline V gene, CDR1 is SGHRS and CDR2 is YFSETQ. The CDR3: CASSLDGTGELFF. In nucleotides, the CDR3 is TGCGCCAGCAGCTTGGACGGTACCGGGGAGCTGTTTTTT.

This clonotype was recorded once. This rearrangement joins TRBV27 to TRBJ1-6; D is uncertain. From germline, CDR1 is MNHEY and CDR2 SMNVEV (reference sequence). V lost 0 bases, J lost 7 bases, and 10 bases lay in between. The CDR3 extends over 15 amino acids. The CDR3 protein is CASSLSSRVNSPLHF. CDR3 sequence (DNA): TGTGCCAGCAGTTTATCGAGCCGGGTGAATTCACCCCTCCACTTT.

The chain combines TRBV27 with TRBJ1-2, with 8 bases that match TRBD1. The CDR3 has 13 residues. The germline V gene has CDR1 MNHEY and CDR2 SMNVEV (reference sequence). V dropped 6 bases and J dropped 7; count of bases not matched to a gene: 7. The CDR3 nucleotides are TGTGCCAGCAGACCAGGGGGCGGAGGTGGCTACACCTTC. Translating gives CASRPGGGGGYTF.

This clonotype was seen repeatedly, ten times or more. The chain joins TRBV20-1 to TRBJ1-5; weak D call: TRBD1 (5 bases). This CDR3 has 14 residues. The germline V gene has CDR1 DFQATT and CDR2 SNEGSKA (reference sequence). V was shortened by 8 bases and J by 5 bases, with 19 bases between the two germline ends. CDR3 loop: CSFLGGTMYQPQHF. CDR3 sequence (DNA): TGCAGTTTTCTGGGCGGGACTATGTATCAGCCCCAGCATTTT.

Only a few counts were recorded for this clonotype. The chain recombines TRBV29-1 with TRBJ1-2; D gene unclear. The CDR3 loop spans 11 amino acids. In germline, CDR1 is SQVTM, CDR2 ANQGSEA. Trimming took off 7 bases at V and 0 bases at J, with 6 bases between the two ends. The CDR3 reads CSAKPNYGYTF. The CDR3 nucleotides read TGCAGCGCCAAGCCTAACTATGGCTACACCTTC.

In the case of this clonotype: A read error is possible here, since a much larger clone lies one base away. V usage is TRBV29-1 and J usage is TRBJ2-7, with 8 bases fitting TRBD1. Germline values: CDR1 SQVTM, CDR2 ANQGSEA. CDR3 length: 11 amino acids. This CDR3 is CSAGQGDEQHF. The CDR3 coding sequence is TGCAGCGCTGGACAGGGAGACGAGCAGCACTTC.

V is TRBV7-2 and J is TRBJ2-5; the D call may be TRBD1 or TRBD2 (5 bases each). The CDR3 spans 16 residues. Per the germline V gene, CDR1 is SGHTA and CDR2 is FQGNSA. V was clipped by 4 bases and J by 5 bases, with 20 bases between them. The CDR3 DNA is TGTGCCAGCAGCTCAGTAGAGGGGTTAGGGTCGGAGACCCAGTACTTC. The encoded protein is CASSSVEGLGSETQYF.

Many counts were recorded for this clonotype. The chain combines TRBV20-1 with TRBJ1-1, with D possibly being TRBD1 (6 bases). CDR1 and CDR2 from the germline V gene are DFQATT and SNEGSKA (reference sequence). The CDR3 is 14 residues long. The ends were cut back, 0 bases at V and 0 bases at J, with 8 bases in the middle. The CDR3 sequence is CSARDRQVNTEAFF. In DNA, the CDR3 is TGCAGTGCTAGAGATCGACAGGTGAACACTGAAGCTTTCTTT.

The chain couples TRBV21-1 to TRBJ2-1. TRBV21-1 counts as a pseudogene. This CDR3 contains 15 residues. CDR3 protein: CADSRGRGSYNEQFF. The CDR3 DNA is TGTGCCGACAGCAGAGGGAGGGGGTCCTACAATGAGCAGTTCTTC.

The chain combines TRBV20-1 with TRBJ2-7; possibly TRBD2 for D (5 bases). This CDR3 has 15 amino acids. Germline lookup yields CDR1 DFQATT and CDR2 SNEGSKA (reference sequence). With 2 bases removed from V and 0 bases from J, the gap between germline ends came to 14 bases. Here the CDR3 DNA reads TGCAGTGCTAGAAAAAGGACGGGGTTCTCCTACGAGCAGTACTTC. Amino acid sequence: CSARKRTGFSYEQYF.

CDR3 sequence: CASRVTNTDTQYF. CDR3 sequence (DNA): TGCGCCAGCAGGGTGACTAACACAGATACGCAGTATTTT. This sequence joins TRBV5-1 and TRBJ2-3; possibly TRBD2 for D (5 bases). This CDR3 is built from 13 residues. Germline V gene data show CDR1 as SGHRS and CDR2 as YFSETQ. The V end was cut by 5 bases, the J end by 2 bases, with 9 bases between.

The V gene is TRBV6-2 or TRBV6-3, the J gene TRBJ2-3; D gene unclear. The V gene's germline CDR1 is MNHEY and CDR2 SVGEGT. CDR3 length: 15 residues. Deletions cut 0 bases from V and 9 bases from J, with 16 bases between. The CDR3 sequence: CASSYSPQELDTQYF. The DNA for the CDR3 is TGTGCCAGCAGTTACTCCCCGCAGGAGTTAGACACGCAGTATTTT.

The chain carries TRBV9 and TRBJ1-1; 7 bases are a match to TRBD1. V was clipped by 4 bases and J by 2 bases; unmatched bases: 5. Germline V gives CDR1 SGDLS, CDR2 YYNGEE. The CDR3 runs 14 residues. This CDR3 reads CASSRGQDNTEAFF. The CDR3 nucleotides read TGTGCCAGCAGCAGAGGACAGGATAACACTGAAGCTTTCTTT.

This clonotype was counted ten times or more. This rearrangement joins TRBV27 to TRBJ2-7; 7 bases map to TRBD1. The CDR3 has 13 residues. In germline, CDR1 is MNHEY, CDR2 SMNVEV (reference sequence). Trimming removed 6 bases from V and 3 bases from J; junction bases left unmatched: 5. CDR3 sequence reads: CASSSGQDYEQYF. The CDR3 DNA sequence: TGTGCCAGCAGCTCCGGACAGGACTACGAGCAGTACTTC.

This clonotype was observed a handful of times. This chain joins TRBV14 and TRBJ2-5; the match to TRBD1 covers 8 bases. Germline V lookup: CDR1 SGHDN, CDR2 FVKESK. V trimming: 2 bases; J trimming: 2 bases; junction bases outside the gene matches: 4. There are 15 residues in the CDR3. CDR3 in amino acids: CASSQYGTGQETQYF. DNA for the CDR3: TGTGCCAGCAGCCAATACGGGACAGGACAAGAGACCCAGTACTTC.

This chain connects TRBV2 to TRBJ2-3, with 7 bases aligning to TRBD2. CDR1 and CDR2 (germline): SNHLY, FYNNEI. The length of the CDR3 is 16 residues. V gave up 8 bases and J gave up 5 bases; unmatched junction bases: 16. CDR3: CASREGGSLGGDTQYF. In DNA form, the CDR3 reads TGTGCCAGCCGCGAGGGCGGGAGCCTAGGTGGAGATACGCAGTATTTT.

This rearrangement joins TRBV28 to TRBJ2-1, with 7 bases lining up with TRBD2. The V and J ends lost 5 bases and 6 bases, in that order; junction bases with no gene match: 7. Germline CDR1 and CDR2: MDHEN and SYDVKM. The CDR3 sequence is 14 residues long. CDR3 sequence (DNA): TGTGCCAGCAGTCATGGACTAGGGAGCAATGAGCAGTTCTTC. It encodes CASSHGLGSNEQFF.

The sample holds many counts of this clonotype. V and J are TRBV10-3 and TRBJ2-3; 8 bases line up with TRBD2. The CDR3 has 16 residues. Losses at the gene ends were 3 bases for V and 3 bases for J; bases not matched to a gene: 8. Germline CDR1 and CDR2: ENHRY and SYGVKD. The CDR3 DNA reads TGTGCCATCAGTGATCCCCCTATAGCGGGGACAGATACGCAGTATTTT. It specifies CAISDPPIAGTDTQYF.

The chain recombines TRBV5-1 with TRBJ2-5; 9 bases map to TRBD2. CDR1 and CDR2 from the germline V gene are SGHRS and YFSETQ. This CDR3 is 15 amino acids long. J lost 11 bases, V lost 0 bases, and 11 bases had no gene match. This CDR3 reads CASSLAAGGVNEQYF. DNA for the CDR3: TGCGCCAGCAGCTTGGCAGCGGGAGGAGTCAATGAGCAGTACTTC.

This clonotype has just a few counts. V gene TRBV7-9 combines with J gene TRBJ1-1; D gene uncertain. Trimming removed 5 bases from V and 1 base from J, with 5 bases in between. The CDR3 totals 12 residues. CDR1 SEHNR and CDR2 FQNEAQ come from the germline V gene (reference sequence). The CDR3 loop reads CASSRENTEAFF. Here the CDR3 DNA reads TGTGCCAGCAGCCGAGAGAACACTGAAGCTTTCTTT.

This CDR3 reads CSVDESGRSNEQFF. Written as DNA, the CDR3 is TGCAGCGTTGATGAATCAGGGAGAAGCAATGAGCAGTTCTTC. The chain links TRBV29-1 to TRBJ2-1; D may be TRBD1 or TRBD2 (5 bases each). There are 14 residues in the CDR3. Per germline, CDR1 SQVTM and CDR2 ANQGSEA. Trimming stripped 3 bases from V and 6 bases from J, with 15 bases between.

This clonotype was found a few times. The chain couples TRBV20-1 to TRBJ1-5; 10 nucleotides align to TRBD1. The CDR3 spans 16 residues. The trim removed 6 bases at V and 6 bases at J, leaving 14 bases unmatched. Germline CDR1 is DFQATT and CDR2 is SNEGSKA (reference sequence). The CDR3 DNA reads as TGCAGTGCCGTCAAGGGAGGGACAGGGGCGGCTCAGCCCCAGCATTTT. Its protein product is CSAVKGGTGAAQPQHF.

The rearrangement uses TRBV20-1 and TRBJ2-2, with 9 bases identical to TRBD2. CDR3 length: 16 amino acids. V lost 0 bases, J lost 2 bases, and 4 bases stayed unmatched. The germline CDR1 and CDR2 sequences are DFQATT and SNEGSKA (reference sequence). The CDR3 here is CSARDPREGNTGELFF. The CDR3 nucleotides are TGCAGTGCTAGAGATCCGCGGGAGGGAAACACCGGGGAGCTGTTTTTT.

A word on this clonotype: The CDR3 carries no conserved terminal phenylalanine or tryptophan, so it likely arises from a read error. This rearrangement joins TRBV20-1 to TRBJ2-5; the match to TRBD2 covers 9 bases. V dropped 3 bases and J dropped 0; count of bases not matched to a gene: 5. Per germline, CDR1 DFQATT and CDR2 SNEGSKA (reference sequence). The CDR3 loop spans 15 amino acids. DNA for the CDR3: TGCAGTGCTAGTTCTAGCGGGGTTGACCAAGAGACCCAGTACTGC. It specifies CSASSSGVDQETQYC.

The chain is built from TRBV11-2 and TRBJ2-7; 8 nucleotides match TRBD1. The CDR3 runs to 16 residues. CDR1 and CDR2 (germline): SGHAT, FQNNGV. V dropped 1 base and J dropped 7; count of bases not matched to a gene: 12. Here the CDR3 DNA reads TGTGCCAGCAGCTTAGCCGGGACAGGAGGGTCTGGGGAGCAGTACTTC. Encoded protein: CASSLAGTGGSGEQYF.

V gene TRBV5-1 combines with J gene TRBJ2-7; D perhaps matches TRBD1 (5 bases). The CDR3 is 14 amino acids. The germline V gene has CDR1 SGHRS and CDR2 YFSETQ. With 0 bases removed from V and 3 bases from J, the gap between germline ends came to 10 bases. In DNA form, the CDR3 reads TGCGCCAGCAGCTTGGCGGCAGGGCGCTACGAGCAGTACTTC. Protein sequence: CASSLAAGRYEQYF.

The chain is built from TRBV6-4 and TRBJ2-5, with D hard to call. CDR3 length: 13 residues. V was clipped by 6 bases and J by 2 bases, with 10 bases between them. Germline CDR1 and CDR2: MRHNA and SNTAGT. CDR3 sequence reads: CASSAVPQETQYF. The CDR3 DNA follows: TGTGCCAGCAGCGCCGTCCCTCAAGAGACCCAGTACTTC.

About this clonotype itself: A much larger clone differs by one base, so this may be a read error. The rearrangement uses TRBV6-2 or TRBV6-3 and TRBJ2-7; 8 bases agree with TRBD2. CDR3 length: 12 residues. Per germline, CDR1 MNHEY and CDR2 SVGEGT. CDR3: CAGSYGRDEQYF. The CDR3 DNA reads as TGTGCCGGCAGTTACGGGAGGGACGAGCAGTACTTC.